The clone carrying this T cell receptor beta chain was found many times. Its antigen is unidentified. The sample belongs to a study of identical twins. Points from the study as a whole: Twin pairs' shared out-of-frame alpha sequences were enriched in low generation probability.

The V gene's germline CDR1 is SQVTM and CDR2 ANQGSEA. CDR3 length: 14 amino acids. The junction had 7 bases not matched to a gene; V was cut back by 8 bases and J by 3 bases. Template switching supplied a universal primer site; unique molecular identifiers were carried on the cDNA. Each CDR3 protein is one row after TCRdb ran MiXCR on the 5' RACE reads. The sample gives some 900,000 distinct CDR3 sequences, roughly an eighth of which show up once; around 1.6% is in the top ten. The same data also contributed to another study, on yellow fever vaccine responses in identical twins.

This chain joins TRBV29-1 and TRBJ2-1; TRBD1 agrees at 10 bases. This clonotype was obtained from a woman aged 18-29 years in good health. Sequencing was done on a sample of PBMCs. The CDR3 here is CSTYGTGVYNEQFF. DNA for the CDR3: TGCAGCACCTATGGGACAGGGGTCTACAATGAGCAGTTCTTC.